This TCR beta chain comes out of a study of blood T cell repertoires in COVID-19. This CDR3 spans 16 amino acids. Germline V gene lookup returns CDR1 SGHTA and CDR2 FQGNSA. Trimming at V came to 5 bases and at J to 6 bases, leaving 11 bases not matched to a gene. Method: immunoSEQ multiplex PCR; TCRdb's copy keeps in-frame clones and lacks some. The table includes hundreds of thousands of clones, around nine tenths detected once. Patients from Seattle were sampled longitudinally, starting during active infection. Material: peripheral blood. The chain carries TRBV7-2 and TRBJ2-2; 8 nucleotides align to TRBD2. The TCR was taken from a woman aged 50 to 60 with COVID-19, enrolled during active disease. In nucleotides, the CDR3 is TGTGCCAGCAGCCTAGTCGGGACTAGACGCGCCGGGGAGCTGTTTTTT. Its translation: CASSLVGTRRAGELFF.